The 30 T cell receptor beta chains given below trace back to one sample, sequenced in a study of cytotoxic CD8 clonotypes in ibrutinib-treated CLL. The protocol was immunoSEQ multiplex PCR, while the TCRdb copy is restricted to in-frame clones and leaves out a portion. This sample yields more than 110,000 clones, of which around 93% are seen a single time; 10% to 13% belongs to the top ten. The source was PBMCs, collected after 12 months of ibrutinib treatment. The source is a human donor with chronic lymphocytic leukemia.

The chain couples TRBV25-1 to TRBJ2-1; D unclear. The germline V gene encodes CDR1 MGHDK and CDR2 SYGVNS. This CDR3 is built from 13 residues. Deletions cut 2 bases from V and 7 bases from J, with 9 bases between. The CDR3 DNA reads TGTGCCAGCAGTGAACCACAGAGAAATGAGCAGTTCTTC. This encodes CASSEPQRNEQFF.

The chain carries TRBV6-5 and TRBJ2-5, with TRBD1 matching over 10 bases. Germline V gene sequence: CDR1 MNHEY, CDR2 SVGAGI. This CDR3 has 15 residues. The ends lost 6 bases at V and 4 bases at J; junction bases unmatched: 8. CDR3 sequence reads: CASSRTRTGGETQYF. The CDR3 DNA reads as TGTGCCAGCAGCCGAACCCGGACAGGGGGAGAGACCCAGTACTTC.

The V gene is TRBV28, the J gene TRBJ2-3, with 8 bases matching TRBD2. CDR3 length equals 16 residues. The V and J ends lost 7 bases and 1 base, in that order; junction bases with no gene match: 10. From germline, CDR1 is MDHEN and CDR2 SYDVKM. CDR3 nucleotides: TGTGCCAGCACGTCTCTAGCGGGCGTTCGCACAGATACGCAGTATTTT. Its translation: CASTSLAGVRTDTQYF.

The chain has TRBV18 and TRBJ2-5; 10 bases are shared with TRBD2. The germline V gene encodes CDR1 KGHSH and CDR2 LQKENI. The J segment lost 5 bases and the V segment lost 2 bases, leaving 8 bases of the junction unmatched. This CDR3 region has 16 residues. This CDR3 reads CASSPGLAVSQETQYF. The DNA for the CDR3 is TGTGCCAGCTCACCAGGACTAGCGGTATCCCAGGAGACCCAGTACTTC.

V usage is TRBV2 and J usage is TRBJ2-7; D not resolved. Germline CDR1 and CDR2: SNHLY and FYNNEI. Between the trimmed V and J ends, which lost 10 bases and 7 bases, there was a span of 11 bases. The CDR3 is made up of 10 amino acids. CDR3 nucleotide sequence: TGTGCCACCATAAGCCAAGAGCAGTACTTC. Translating gives CATISQEQYF.

V usage is TRBV21-1 and J usage is TRBJ2-3; no check of the table's D call, TRBD2, against the DNA was made. TRBV21-1 is a recognized pseudogene. The CDR3 covers 17 residues. CDR3 coding DNA: TGTGCCAGCAGCATAGAGACTAGCGGGAGTCGCACAGATACGCAGTATTTT. As protein: CASSIETSGSRTDTQYF.

This clone was found once. The rearrangement joins TRBV6-6 to TRBJ1-3; unclear D gene. V was clipped by 11 bases and J by 0 bases, with 11 bases between them. Germline CDR1 is MNHNY and CDR2 is SVGAGI (reference sequence). The CDR3 is 13 amino acids. The CDR3 region is CASGLSSGNTIYF. DNA for the CDR3: TGTGCCTCCGGCCTGAGCTCTGGAAACACCATATATTTT.

Regarding this clone: At one of its ends the junction is not consistent with the germline gene, which may arise from a read error. The chain joins TRBV7-7 to TRBJ2-1; a possible D gene is TRBD1 (5 bases). Germline V gives CDR1 SSHAT, CDR2 FNYEAQ (reference sequence). This CDR3 has 13 amino acids. Written as DNA, the CDR3 is TGTGCTAGCAGCAGGGATTTGGACAATGAGCAGTTCTTC. Amino acid sequence: CASSRDLDNEQFF.

The CDR3, as DNA: TGTGCCAGTTCTGCCCAGGCCCAAGAGACCCAGTACTTC. This translates into CASSAQAQETQYF. The V and J genes are TRBV19 and TRBJ2-5; D gene uncertain. The CDR3 has 13 residues. Per germline, CDR1 LNHDA and CDR2 SQIVND (reference sequence). Trimming pared 8 bases from V and 1 base from J, leaving 11 bases between.

The J gene is TRBJ1-4, the V gene TRBV27; D gene uncertain. This CDR3 comprises 15 residues. The germline V gene has CDR1 MNHEY and CDR2 SMNVEV (reference sequence). V was pared by 7 bases and J by 0 bases, with 12 bases between. For the CDR3, the DNA is TGTGCCAGCACCTCAACCCTTGCAACTAATGAAAAACTGTTTTTT. Amino acids: CASTSTLATNEKLFF.

The V and J genes are TRBV15 and TRBJ2-7; D remains unclear. The CDR3 is 15 residues long. Per the germline V gene, CDR1 is LNHNV and CDR2 is YYDKDF (reference sequence). Trimming removed 0 bases from V and 1 base from J, with 10 bases in between. Here the CDR3 reads CATSRDRSKSYEQYF. The CDR3 coding sequence is TGTGCCACCAGCAGAGATCGGAGTAAATCCTACGAGCAGTACTTC.

CDR3 amino acids: CASSYSGGTDTQYF. In DNA, the CDR3 is TGTGCCAGCAGTTACTCAGGAGGTACAGATACGCAGTATTTT. The genes are TRBV6-5 and TRBJ2-3, with D perhaps matching TRBD2 (5 bases). With 0 bases removed from V and 3 bases from J, the gap between germline ends came to 7 bases. Germline V CDR1 and CDR2: MNHEY, SVGAGI. This CDR3 contains 14 residues.

The chain recombines TRBV5-6 with TRBJ1-1, with 7 bases aligning to TRBD1. CDR3 length: 14 amino acids. Germline V gives CDR1 SGHDT, CDR2 YYEEEE. The V and J ends lost 0 bases and 4 bases, in that order; junction bases with no gene match: 3. CDR3 bases: TGTGCCAGCAGCTTGGCGGCAGGGGGCACTGAAGCTTTCTTT. Encoded protein: CASSLAAGGTEAFF.

The chain is built from TRBV10-3 and TRBJ1-3; D perhaps matches TRBD1 (5 bases). Germline V gene lookup returns CDR1 ENHRY and CDR2 SYGVKD. V lost 2 bases and J lost 4, with 15 bases in between. The CDR3 runs 16 residues. The CDR3, as DNA: TGTGCCATCAGTGAGGAGGGGTTTACCTCAGGAAACACCATATATTTT. Translation gives CAISEEGFTSGNTIYF.

V is TRBV9 and J is TRBJ2-7; D unclear. V lost 4 bases to trimming and J lost 5 bases, with 13 bases between them. This CDR3 has 13 residues. Germline V gives CDR1 SGDLS, CDR2 YYNGEE. As DNA, the CDR3 is TGTGCCAGCAGCCCACTCGGCGAGGACGAGCAGTACTTC. It is translated as CASSPLGEDEQYF.

Regarding this clone: Other DNA sequences from this sample encode an identical CDR3 as well. The rearrangement joins TRBV6-5 to TRBJ2-1, with 10 bases aligning to TRBD2. The CDR3 spans 15 residues. V dropped 6 bases and J dropped 0; count of bases not matched to a gene: 2. Germline values: CDR1 MNHEY, CDR2 SVGAGI. Written as DNA, the CDR3 is TGTGCCAGCAGCCCTAGCGGGAGCTCCTACAATGAGCAGTTCTTC. Protein product: CASSPSGSSYNEQFF.

This chain joins TRBV5-4 and TRBJ1-4, with 8 positions matching TRBD1. J gave up 8 bases and V 0 bases, and 9 bases lay outside the gene matches. This CDR3 is built from 16 residues. The germline CDR1 and CDR2 sequences are SGHNT and YYREEE (reference sequence). The CDR3 DNA sequence: TGTGCCAGCAGCTTGGACCAGACAGGGGAAAGAGAAAAACTGTTTTTT. Translating it yields CASSLDQTGEREKLFF.

V gene TRBV18 combines with J gene TRBJ2-7; D unresolved. The CDR3 contains 14 residues. Germline loops: CDR1 KGHSH, CDR2 LQKENI. Trimming stripped 0 bases from V and 0 bases from J, with 6 bases between. The DNA for the CDR3 is TGTGCCAGCTCACCACCGGCTAACTCCTACGAGCAGTACTTC. Amino acids: CASSPPANSYEQYF. Drawing the rest from reference TRBV18 and TRBJ2-7, the complete variable domain is NAGVMQNPRHLVRRRGQEARLRCSPMKGHSHVYWYRQLPEEGLKFMVYLQKENIIDESGMPKERFSAEFPKEGPSILRIQQVVRGDSAAYFCASSPPANSYEQYFGPGTRLTVT.

V gene TRBV9 combines with J gene TRBJ1-3, with TRBD1 as a possible D gene (6 bases). This CDR3 has 15 amino acids. V gave up 4 bases and J gave up 2 bases, with 13 bases separating them. In germline, CDR1 is SGDLS, CDR2 YYNGEE. CDR3 DNA sequence: TGTGCCAGCAGCACTTCAGGGGAGGCTGGAAACACCATATATTTT. This gives the protein CASSTSGEAGNTIYF.

This chain connects TRBV28 to TRBJ1-2; TRBD1 matches 11 bases. Germline CDR1 MDHEN, CDR2 SYDVKM. The trim removed 6 bases at V and 5 bases at J, leaving 8 bases unmatched. This CDR3 has 15 amino acids. The CDR3 spells CASRSPGQGGYGYTF. The CDR3 nucleotides read TGTGCCAGCAGATCCCCGGGACAGGGGGGATATGGCTACACCTTC.

The rearrangement links TRBV10-2 to TRBJ2-1, with 11 nucleotides matching TRBD2. CDR3 length equals 14 residues. Trimming cost V 4 bases and J 7 bases; bases outside gene matches: 3. The germline V gene encodes CDR1 WSHSY and CDR2 SAAADI. The DNA for the CDR3 is TGCGCCAGCAGTGTAGCGGGAGGGCCGAATGAGCAGTTCTTC. It specifies CASSVAGGPNEQFF.

This clone appeared a single time. Other nucleotide sequences in the sample specify the same CDR3. This sequence joins TRBV7-2 and TRBJ1-5, with a weak D call TRBD1 (5 bases). V was trimmed by 2 bases and J by 7 bases, leaving 9 bases between them. Per the germline V gene, CDR1 is SGHTA and CDR2 is FQGNSA. The CDR3 extends over 13 amino acids. CDR3 in amino acids: CASSLTGGQPQHF. The CDR3 nucleotides are TGTGCCAGCAGCTTAACAGGAGGGCAGCCCCAGCATTTT.

V and J are TRBV19 and TRBJ2-1; maybe TRBD2 (6 bases). Germline CDR1 reads LNHDA; CDR2 reads SQIVND (reference sequence). The V end was cut by 1 base, the J end by 3 bases, with 13 bases between. This CDR3 has 16 residues. CDR3 coding DNA: TGTGCCAGTAGTATAGTCACTAGCTCTATCTACAATGAGCAGTTCTTC. It yields the protein CASSIVTSSIYNEQFF.

The V gene is TRBV15, the J gene TRBJ2-7, with D possibly matching TRBD1 (6 bases). V lost 4 bases and J lost 4, with 14 bases in between. This CDR3 is 14 amino acids long. The germline gives CDR1 LNHNV, CDR2 YYDKDF (reference sequence). Written as DNA, the CDR3 is TGTGCCACCAGCAAGGACAGCGGAATTTACGAGCAGTACTTC. This codes for CATSKDSGIYEQYF.

This chain joins TRBV7-9 and TRBJ2-5; TRBD1 matches at 7 bases. Looked up from germline, CDR1 is SEHNR and CDR2 is FQNEAQ (reference sequence). The CDR3 consists of 14 residues. V gave up 6 bases and J gave up 6 bases; unmatched junction bases: 10. The CDR3 here is CASSSTGTSKTQYF. The CDR3 DNA follows: TGTGCCAGCAGTTCGACAGGGACCTCGAAGACCCAGTACTTC.

The chain recombines TRBV19 with TRBJ2-1, with TRBD2 matching 10 bases. CDR1 is LNHDA and CDR2 is SQIVND in the germline V gene (reference sequence). V shed 5 bases and J 6 bases; nucleotides not matched to a gene: 7. The CDR3 is 15 amino acids. The CDR3 bases are TGTGCCAGTAGTCAGACTAGCGGGTGGGTCAATGAGCAGTTCTTC. This gives the protein CASSQTSGWVNEQFF.

The CDR3 DNA follows: TGTGCCAGCAGAAAACAGGGCCTGAACACTGAAGCTTTCTTT. It encodes CASRKQGLNTEAFF. The J gene is TRBJ1-1, the V gene TRBV2, with D maybe TRBD1 (6 bases). The germline gives CDR1 SNHLY, CDR2 FYNNEI. V lost 6 bases and J 0 bases, leaving 11 bases between the germline ends. The CDR3 is made up of 14 amino acids.

This clone was seen a handful of times. V usage is TRBV2 and J usage is TRBJ2-4; D may be TRBD2 (5 bases). The V end was cut by 2 bases, the J end by 1 base, with 9 bases between. Per germline, CDR1 SNHLY and CDR2 FYNNEI. There are 15 residues in the CDR3. CDR3 DNA: TGTGCCAGCAGTGAATTCCCGGGGGCCAAAAACATTCAGTACTTC. It codes for CASSEFPGAKNIQYF. Based on the CDR3 plus reference TRBV2 and TRBJ2-4, the full variable domain is EPEVTQTPSHQVTQMGQEVILRCVPISNHLYFYWYRQILGQKVEFLVSFYNNEISEKSEIFDDQFSVERPDGSNFTLKIRSTKLEDSAMYFCASSEFPGAKNIQYFGAGTRLSVL.

The V gene is TRBV7-2, the J gene TRBJ2-7; D is unresolved. The CDR3 loop spans 14 amino acids. Germline lookup yields CDR1 SGHTA and CDR2 FQGNSA. The V and J ends lost 2 bases and 5 bases respectively, with 13 bases between them. The CDR3 region has the DNA TGTGCCAGCAGCTTAAGGCCCCCTCTTGACGAGCAGTACTTC. Translation gives CASSLRPPLDEQYF.

V is TRBV6-5 and J is TRBJ2-7; D is uncertain. V was clipped by 8 bases and J by 0 bases, with 5 bases between them. CDR3 length: 11 amino acids. CDR1 and CDR2 (germline): MNHEY, SVGAGI. Here the CDR3 DNA reads TGTGCCAGCGGATCCTCCTACGAGCAGTACTTC. Protein sequence: CASGSSYEQYF.